This TCR beta chain is from a study of CD8+ T cells in alopecia areata. Whole-study findings and limits: Affected scalp, especially in alopecia totalis/universalis, had a higher clonality than normal scalp did.

RNA extraction was followed by reverse transcription into cDNA, which acted as the sequencing template. Assay used: immunoSEQ multiplex PCR; TCRdb lists only in-frame clones, some missing. This sample has about 140,000 clones; around 54% occur once, and the top ten carry approximately 4.3%. This clone has just one count. Antigen unknown. The V segment lost 8 bases and the J segment 0 bases; nucleotides outside the gene matches: 7. Per germline, CDR1 MNHEY and CDR2 SVGAGI. The CDR3 contains 15 residues. The rearrangement links TRBV6-5 to TRBJ2-1; 7 nucleotides line up with TRBD2. The clonotype was recovered from a human donor in good health. Sequencing was carried out using CD4+ T cells sorted from blood. The CDR3 DNA reads TGTGCCAGCCAAAGGAGCGGGACCTCCTACAATGAGCAGTTCTTC. Translating gives CASQRSGTSYNEQFF.